This T cell receptor beta chain emerged from a study of human T cells and chemical hapten exposure. Study at large: Alopecia universalis, totalis or areata was present in patients who were mostly female.

Each CDR3 protein gets one entry after TCRdb re-called the RACE reads with MiXCR. The data contain about 160,000 distinct CDR3 sequences, 28% of them singletons. The V and J ends lost 0 bases and 7 bases, in that order; junction bases with no gene match: 5. The CDR3 length is 14 residues. Germline lookup yields CDR1 MNHEY and CDR2 SMNVEV (reference sequence). Specified time point: patch test 3, about 24 weeks after DPC sensitization. Indicated treatment: therapeutic diphenylcyclopropenone sensitization with weekly scalp DPC. V and J are TRBV27 and TRBJ2-7, with 8 bases fitting TRBD2. This clonotype was obtained from a woman aged 18-29 years with alopecia areata. Some clones in this sample may be carry-over from other donors' samples. The sample in question was whole blood, obtained in connection with sensitization to the hapten diphenylcyclopropenone (DPC). CDR3 protein: CASSLSTGGSEQYF. For the CDR3, the DNA is TGTGCCAGCAGTTTATCGACGGGGGGGAGTGAGCAGTACTTC.